Listed below are T cell receptor beta chains from one sample, sequenced in a study of blood T cell repertoires in COVID-19. Produced via immunoSEQ multiplex PCR; TCRdb's table is partial and in-frame only. Counted here are 80,000 to 90,000 clones, about four fifths occurring once; the ten biggest clones make up more than 2%. Sequencing used peripheral blood. The source is a woman aged 70-85 years with acute or convalescent COVID-19. Each CDR3 is given with its conserved first and last residue. A D gene is named only where the DNA matches it firmly. Rows may omit the clone size; those that give it use once, few, many or a size class.

>TRBJ1-1|TRBV7-3|TRBD1|.
CASSSAGQGVEEAFF
TGTGCCAGCAGCTCGGCCGGACAGGGAGTCGAGGAAGCTTTCTTT
>TRBJ2-5|TRBV27|.|few
CASSHSPGMGETQYF
TGTGCCAGCAGCCATTCCCCAGGGATGGGGGAGACCCAGTACTTC
>TRBJ1-1|TRBV10-3|TRBD1|.
CAIRLDRESEAFF
TGTGCCATCAGGTTAGACAGGGAGTCTGAAGCTTTCTTT
>TRBJ1-2|TRBV6-1|TRBD1|.
CASSPYTGDNTF
TGTGCCAGCAGTCCGTACACAGGGGATAACACCTTC
>TRBJ2-1|TRBV29-1|.|.
CSVVLGSGHNEQFF
TGCAGCGTTGTCCTGGGAAGCGGACACAATGAGCAGTTCTTC
>TRBJ1-4|TRBV4-1|TRBD1|few
CASSQDLMGDRNEKLFF
TGCGCCAGCAGCCAAGATCTGATGGGGGACAGAAATGAAAAACTGTTTTTT
>TRBJ1-5|TRBV5-1|.|.
CASSSDRNQPQHF
TGCGCCAGCAGCTCGGACAGAAATCAGCCCCAGCATTTT
>TRBJ1-1|TRBV6-6|.|.
CASSYEDRNTEAFF
TGTGCCAGCAGTTACGAGGACAGGAACACTGAAGCTTTCTTT
>TRBJ1-4|TRBV2|.|.
CASSVQRTNEKLFF
TGTGCCAGCAGTGTACAGCGGACGAATGAAAAACTGTTTTTT
>TRBJ2-5|TRBV11-2|.|.
CASSFGSQGQETQYF
TGTGCCAGCAGCTTCGGGAGTCAAGGTCAAGAGACCCAGTACTTC
>TRBJ2-6|TRBV27|TRBD1|.
CASTPSGGTGYTGANVLTF
TGTGCCAGCACTCCCTCAGGGGGGACAGGTTATACCGGGGCCAACGTCCTGACTTTC
>TRBJ1-1|TRBV27|TRBD1|.
CASRQGGEAFF
TGTGCCAGCCGACAGGGGGGTGAAGCTTTCTTT
>TRBJ2-1|TRBV14|TRBD2|.
CASSQGPGERGDYYNEQFF
TGTGCCAGCAGCCAAGGGCCGGGGGAGCGGGGGGACTACTACAATGAGCAGTTCTTC
>TRBJ1-2|TRBV5-1|TRBD1|few
CASSLLDRVFGYTF
TGCGCCAGCAGCTTGTTAGACAGGGTATTTGGCTACACCTTC
>TRBJ1-5|TRBV21-1|.|.
CASSKTRQGHQPQHF
TGTGCCAGCAGCAAAACTAGGCAGGGGCATCAGCCCCAGCATTTT
>TRBJ2-1|TRBV6-5|.|.
CASSSPGLLVDEQFF
TGTGCCAGCAGTTCACCCGGACTGTTGGTCGATGAGCAGTTCTTC
>TRBJ1-3|TRBV28|.|.
CASNPTGNQVGNTIYF
TGTGCCAGTAACCCCACAGGGAATCAAGTCGGAAACACCATATATTTT
>TRBJ1-2|TRBV2|TRBD1|.
CASSEDRDGGYTF
TGTGCCAGCAGTGAGGACAGGGACGGCGGCTACACCTTC
>TRBJ2-7|TRBV6-5|TRBD2|few
CASSSLSGAPYEQYF
TGTGCCAGCAGTTCTCTTAGCGGGGCACCCTACGAGCAGTACTTC
>TRBJ1-1|TRBV2|.|.
CASAARGGEGTEAFF
TGTGCCAGTGCGGCCCGCGGGGGGGAGGGGACTGAAGCTTTCTTT
>TRBJ1-5|TRBV7-2|TRBD1|once
CASRAGTGVFQPQHF
TGTGCCAGCAGAGCGGGGACAGGGGTTTTTCAGCCCCAGCATTTT
>TRBJ2-5|TRBV4-2|TRBD2|few
CASSQGRERGGRETQYF
TGTGCCAGCAGCCAAGGCAGGGAGCGGGGGGGCCGAGAGACCCAGTACTTC
>TRBJ2-7|TRBV3-1/TRBV3-2|TRBD2|.
CASSQGTSGEFYF
TGTGCCAGCAGCCAGGGGACTAGCGGCGAATTCTACTTC
>TRBJ1-2|TRBV5-1|.|once
CASSLDPGYYGYTF
TGCGCCAGCAGCTTGGATCCGGGGTACTATGGCTACACCTTC
>TRBJ2-3|TRBV5-1|.|.
CASSSSGGSDTQYF
TGCGCCAGCAGCTCGTCGGGGGGCTCGGATACGCAGTATTTT
>TRBJ1-1|TRBV7-8|.|once
CASSLRPMVATEAFF
TGTGCCAGCAGCTTAAGGCCGATGGTAGCGACTGAAGCTTTCTTT
>TRBJ2-3|TRBV2|TRBD1|.
CASSTDRGEDTQYF
TGTGCCAGCAGTACCGACAGGGGAGAGGATACGCAGTATTTT
>TRBJ2-3|TRBV7-2|.|.
CASSLVQGRLDTQYF
TGTGCCAGCAGCTTAGTACAGGGACGCCTTGATACGCAGTATTTT
>TRBJ1-1|TRBV5-1|TRBD1|.
CASSRQGAADTEAFF
TGCGCCAGCAGCAGACAGGGGGCAGCGGACACTGAAGCTTTCTTT
>TRBJ2-7|TRBV6-5|TRBD2|.
CASSTRGGTYEQYF
TGTGCCAGCAGTACTCGGGGAGGGACGTACGAGCAGTACTTC